This T cell receptor (beta chain) comes out of a study of cytomegalovirus exposure and HLA in healthy donors. The donors comprised healthy bone marrow donors. J was trimmed by 3 bases and V by 8 bases; bases with no gene match: 6. This CDR3 has 14 residues. Germline V gene lookup returns CDR1 MNHEY and CDR2 SVGAGI. Concerning this clone: What it recognizes is unknown.

Study-wide points: By HLA locus, TCR association rates varied in a later analysis, with DRB1 showing the most and HLA-C the fewest. Among CMV-associated TCR beta chains, most appeared HLA-restricted in a later analysis.

PCR involved 60 Vbeta and 13 Jbeta primers. Some clones are missing from TCRdb's copy, which holds only in-frame ones; the method was immunoSEQ multiplex PCR. The sample contains 90,000 to 120,000 clones, about four fifths of which appear only once. This chain joins TRBV6-5 and TRBJ2-2, with 7 positions matching TRBD1. The sequence was obtained from a man between 25 and 39 years old in good health and CMV-seropositive. The specimen was PBMCs. The CDR3 nucleotides are TGTGCCAGCTACACAGGGGTAGACACCGGGGAGCTGTTTTTT. Encoded protein: CASYTGVDTGELFF.